This T cell receptor beta chain comes out of a study of shared clonotypes between healthy human individuals. HIV-negative, healthy adults without recent acute infections or vaccinations were the donors. All the donors were Caucasian adults who lived in Nashville, Tennessee. CD4+ cells underwent separation, giving CD45RA+ naive and CD45RA-negative memory subsets. Germline CDR1 MDHEN, CDR2 SYDVKM. The J segment lost 6 bases and the V segment lost 10 bases, leaving 6 bases of the junction unmatched. The CDR3 runs to 11 residues. Using immunoSEQ multiplex PCR, the repertoire was profiled, and TCRdb retains in-frame clones only, with some absent. The sample holds around 2.5 million clones; over 85% are singletons and the top ten take roughly 0.39%.

The gene calls are TRBV28 and TRBJ2-7, with 7 bases fitting TRBD1. The TCR comes from a man aged 18 to 29 in good health. Some clones in this sample may be carry-over from other donors' samples. The sample was naive CD4+ T cells from PBMCs. Subset here: CD45RA+ positively selected. The CDR3 sequence is CAIGGPLEQYF. The CDR3 nucleotides are TGTGCCATAGGGGGCCCCCTCGAGCAGTACTTC.